These 25 T cell receptor beta chains originate from one sample sequenced in a study of blood T cell repertoires in COVID-19 (dated by TCRdb to 2020 to 2022). To prepare the library, the immunoSEQ multiplex PCR assay was applied. Not all clones reach the TCRdb copy of this immuneACCESS table, which keeps in-frame sequences only. Checked studies attribute under half of the gap to unresolved V genes and leave the rest unexplained. The sample has roughly 300,000 clones on record, 83% of them singletons. The top ten constitute approximately 1.2% of the sample. The sequenced sample consisted of peripheral blood. These receptors all come from a woman aged 50 to 60 with acute or convalescent COVID-19.

This chain connects TRBV9 to TRBJ1-1; 7 bases align to TRBD1. Per the germline V gene, CDR1 is SGDLS and CDR2 is YYNGEE. This CDR3 contains 14 residues. Trimming cost V 4 bases and J 1 base; bases outside gene matches: 4. The CDR3 loop reads CASSFRTGNTEAFF. In nucleotides, the CDR3 is TGTGCCAGCAGCTTCCGGACAGGGAACACTGAAGCTTTCTTT.

The chain is built from TRBV18 and TRBJ2-2, with D possibly being TRBD2 (6 bases). Trimming pared 1 base from V and 4 bases from J, leaving 10 bases between. From germline, CDR1 is KGHSH and CDR2 LQKENI. The CDR3 has 15 residues. CDR3 sequence: CASSPRRAITGELFF. Written as DNA, the CDR3 is TGTGCCAGCTCACCACGGAGGGCGATCACCGGGGAGCTGTTTTTT.

V and J are TRBV5-1 and TRBJ2-5; possible D gene TRBD1, 6 bases. V lost 0 bases and J lost 1, with 10 bases in between. CDR3 length: 15 residues. CDR1 and CDR2 (germline): SGHRS, YFSETQ. The CDR3 nucleotides read TGCGCCAGCAGCTTGGGGGGGACAAGCCAAGAGACCCAGTACTTC. This codes for CASSLGGTSQETQYF.

This chain uses TRBV18 with TRBJ2-1; possibly TRBD1 for D (5 bases). The V and J ends lost 3 bases and 2 bases respectively, with 11 bases between them. The CDR3 length is 15 residues. The germline CDR1 and CDR2 sequences are KGHSH and LQKENI. The CDR3 DNA reads TGTGCCAGCTCACCCCAGGGTGCGACCTACAATGAGCAGTTCTTC. It yields the protein CASSPQGATYNEQFF.

This clone has a single count. The J gene is TRBJ2-5, the V gene TRBV7-2; possibly TRBD2 for D (5 bases). Germline values: CDR1 SGHTA, CDR2 FQGNSA. There are 13 residues in the CDR3. V shed 3 bases and J shed 3 bases, with 8 bases lying between them. The CDR3 sequence: CASSFAGEETQYF. CDR3 DNA: TGTGCCAGCAGCTTCGCCGGGGAAGAGACCCAGTACTTC.

The gene calls are TRBV7-2 and TRBJ2-1; 8 positions agree with TRBD2. V was pared by 5 bases and J by 8 bases, with 11 bases of the junction left unmatched. Germline assignment: CDR1 SGHTA and CDR2 FQGNSA. CDR3 size: 15 residues. For the CDR3, the DNA is TGTGCCAGCAGCCCAGGACTAGCAGGATACGATGAGCAGTTCTTC. Amino acids: CASSPGLAGYDEQFF.

The rearrangement links TRBV11-2 to TRBJ1-4, with D tentatively TRBD1 (5 bases). V lost 1 base, J lost 5 bases, and 11 bases lay in between. The germline gives CDR1 SGHAT, CDR2 FQNNGV. The CDR3 is 15 residues long. The CDR3 nucleotides are TGTGCCAGCAGCTTAGGCGGGACGGGAAATGAAAAACTGTTTTTT. This translates into CASSLGGTGNEKLFF.

This chain links TRBV15 with TRBJ2-3; maybe TRBD1 (5 bases). V shed 4 bases and J shed 0 bases, with 11 bases lying between them. Germline V gene lookup returns CDR1 LNHNV and CDR2 YYDKDF (reference sequence). The CDR3 extends over 15 amino acids. Written as DNA, the CDR3 is TGTGCCACCAGCATCCATGGGGCTAGCACAGATACGCAGTATTTT. It specifies CATSIHGASTDTQYF. Looking up the rest from reference TRBV15 and TRBJ2-3 gives the full variable domain: DAMVIQNPRYQVTQFGKPVTLSCSQTLNHNVMYWYQQKSSQAPKLLFHYYDKDFNNEADTPDNFQSRRPNTSFCFLDIRSPGLGDTAMYLCATSIHGASTDTQYFGPGTRLTVL.

The J gene is TRBJ1-5, the V gene TRBV2, with TRBD1 identical over 7 bases. This CDR3 contains 15 residues. Per germline, CDR1 SNHLY and CDR2 FYNNEI. V trimming: 5 bases; J trimming: 1 base; junction bases outside the gene matches: 5. The CDR3 coding sequence is TGTGCCAGCAGTCCCGACAGGGTGAGCAATCAGCCCCAGCATTTT. Translated: CASSPDRVSNQPQHF. The complete variable domain, with remaining parts taken from reference TRBV2 and TRBJ1-5, reads EPEVTQTPSHQVTQMGQEVILRCVPISNHLYFYWYRQILGQKVEFLVSFYNNEISEKSEIFDDQFSVERPDGSNFTLKIRSTKLEDSAMYFCASSPDRVSNQPQHFGDGTRLSIL.

J is TRBJ2-1 and V is TRBV7-3, with D hard to call. V lost 5 bases and J 7 bases, leaving 9 bases between the germline ends. From germline, CDR1 is SGHTA and CDR2 FQGTGA. The CDR3 is 12 amino acids. This CDR3 reads CASSTGMNEQFF. CDR3 bases: TGTGCCAGCAGCACCGGTATGAATGAGCAGTTCTTC.

The chain links TRBV9 to TRBJ1-2; 8 positions match TRBD1. Germline V gene lookup returns CDR1 SGDLS and CDR2 YYNGEE. The J segment lost 7 bases and the V segment lost 0 bases, leaving 5 bases of the junction unmatched. This CDR3 comprises 14 residues. CDR3 loop: CASSVGTGQRGYTF. As DNA, the CDR3 is TGTGCCAGCAGCGTAGGGACAGGGCAGCGTGGCTACACCTTC.

V gene TRBV7-2 combines with J gene TRBJ2-2, with a tentative D call TRBD1 (6 bases). The CDR3 runs 15 residues. V was pared by 3 bases and J by 1 base, with 9 bases between. The V gene's germline CDR1 is SGHTA and CDR2 FQGNSA. CDR3 in DNA: TGTGCCAGCAGCTTTAGCAGGGGGAACACCGGGGAGCTGTTTTTT. Its protein product is CASSFSRGNTGELFF.

This chain joins TRBV7-2 and TRBJ2-5; D gene ambiguous. Germline V gene data show CDR1 as SGHTA and CDR2 as FQGNSA. V was shortened by 3 bases and J by 2 bases, with 10 bases between the two germline ends. This CDR3 is 14 amino acids long. The CDR3 DNA reads TGTGCCAGCAGCTTCCAGGCAGGTCAAGAGACCCAGTACTTC. Amino acids: CASSFQAGQETQYF.

V and J are TRBV20-1 and TRBJ2-1; 9 bases fit TRBD2. Germline V CDR1 and CDR2: DFQATT, SNEGSKA (reference sequence). This CDR3 spans 16 amino acids. J gave up 6 bases and V 3 bases, and 12 bases lay outside the gene matches. The CDR3 nucleotides read TGCAGTGCTAGTATAGGAGGACTAGCGTGGGGCAATGAGCAGTTCTTC. Protein product: CSASIGGLAWGNEQFF.

The chain couples TRBV19 to TRBJ2-3; maybe TRBD2 (5 bases). The CDR3 has 12 amino acids. V was trimmed by 6 bases and J by 9 bases, leaving 13 bases between them. CDR1 and CDR2 from the germline V gene are LNHDA and SQIVND (reference sequence). In DNA, the CDR3 is TGTGCCAGTAGGTCGACCGGGGAGACGCAGTATTTT. It specifies CASRSTGETQYF.

The chain links TRBV5-1 to TRBJ1-4; D gene unclear. Germline V gene lookup returns CDR1 SGHRS and CDR2 YFSETQ. With 4 bases removed from V and 8 bases from J, the gap between germline ends came to 18 bases. The CDR3 totals 15 residues. The CDR3 region is CASSPLGTSGEKLFF. The CDR3 bases are TGCGCCAGCAGCCCCTTGGGAACGTCGGGGGAAAAACTGTTTTTT. The full variable domain, in which reference TRBV5-1 and TRBJ1-4 provide the parts outside the CDR3, is KAGVTQTPRYLIKTRGQQVTLSCSPISGHRSVSWYQQTPGQGLQFLFEYFSETQRNKGNFPGRFSGRQFSNSRSEMNVSTLELGDSALYLCASSPLGTSGEKLFFGSGTQLSVL.

This chain uses TRBV5-4 with TRBJ1-2; 9 bases are shared with TRBD1. This CDR3 contains 15 residues. The J segment lost 4 bases and the V segment lost 4 bases, leaving 8 bases of the junction unmatched. Germline V CDR1 and CDR2: SGHNT, YYREEE (reference sequence). CDR3 sequence (DNA): TGTGCCAGCAGCACGGGGACAGGGAATGGCTATGGCTACACCTTC. This codes for CASSTGTGNGYGYTF.

This chain connects TRBV18 to TRBJ1-4, with 8 bases that match TRBD1. The germline V gene encodes CDR1 KGHSH and CDR2 LQKENI. J gave up 7 bases and V 5 bases, and 9 bases lay outside the gene matches. The CDR3 sequence is 15 residues long. CDR3 bases: TGTGCCAGCTCAGAAGCTCGACAGGGGTCTGAAAAACTGTTTTTT. Amino acid sequence: CASSEARQGSEKLFF.

Concerning this clone: Different DNA sequences within this sample yield the same CDR3. This sequence joins TRBV11-2 and TRBJ2-7; the match to TRBD2 covers 10 bases. V lost 1 base and J lost 3; bases outside the gene matches: 3. The CDR3 covers 15 residues. Germline V gene lookup returns CDR1 SGHAT and CDR2 FQNNGV. The CDR3 here is CASSLVLAGIYEQYF. The CDR3 DNA is TGTGCCAGCAGCTTAGTACTAGCGGGAATCTACGAGCAGTACTTC.

The chain's CDR3 is CASSLGTGGSYNEQFF. CDR3 in DNA: TGTGCCAGCAGCTTAGGGACGGGGGGGTCCTACAATGAGCAGTTCTTC. This chain uses TRBV7-6 with TRBJ2-1; 8 bases agree with TRBD2. Looked up from germline, CDR1 is SGHVS and CDR2 is FNYEAQ. Losses at the gene ends were 1 base for V and 1 base for J; bases not matched to a gene: 3. This CDR3 is built from 16 residues.

On this clone itself: Additional DNA sequences in this sample encode the identical CDR3. V gene TRBV24-1 combines with J gene TRBJ1-1; D is uncertain. Germline V gene data show CDR1 as KGHDR and CDR2 as SFDVKD. The CDR3 runs to 13 residues. Trimming left V 3 bases short and J 0 bases short, with 4 bases between. CDR3 bases: TGTGCCACCAGTGATGAGATGAACACTGAAGCTTTCTTT. Translation gives CATSDEMNTEAFF.

This chain uses TRBV7-2 with TRBJ2-3; TRBD2 matches 13 bases. From germline, CDR1 is SGHTA and CDR2 FQGNSA. V lost 5 bases to trimming and J lost 5 bases; unmatched junction nucleotides: 13. This CDR3 is 18 amino acids long. DNA of the CDR3: TGTGCCAGCAGCCCCGCCCTACTAGCGGGGGGGCCAGGAGATACGCAGTATTTT. It specifies CASSPALLAGGPGDTQYF.

The CDR3 reads CASSLEAGEAFF. In nucleotides, the CDR3 is TGTGCCAGCAGTTTAGAAGCGGGTGAAGCTTTCTTT. The gene calls are TRBV12-3 or TRBV12-4 and TRBJ1-1; D unclear. V was cut by 1 base and J by 7 bases, with 7 bases left in between. There are 12 residues in the CDR3.

The chain couples TRBV6-1 to TRBJ1-2, with unresolved D. Trimming took 3 bases from V and 1 from J, leaving 12 bases between them. CDR3 length: 15 residues. The germline V gene encodes CDR1 MNHNS and CDR2 SASEGT. The CDR3 reads CASSDGTAVNYGYTF. DNA of the CDR3: TGTGCCAGCAGTGACGGTACAGCCGTTAACTATGGCTACACCTTC.

The gene calls are TRBV5-1 and TRBJ1-6; D call uncertain. Germline values: CDR1 SGHRS, CDR2 YFSETQ. V lost 0 bases to trimming and J lost 7 bases, with 8 bases between them. The CDR3 extends over 14 amino acids. CDR3 loop: CASSLASVNSPLHF. As DNA, the CDR3 is TGCGCCAGCAGCTTGGCCTCGGTAAATTCACCCCTCCACTTT.